This TCR gamma chain was sequenced during a study of intestinal T cells in coeliac disease. Study findings and constraints: TRG-based classification had a reported leave-one-out accuracy of roughly 85%.

In this sample, this clone turned up a few times. Its antigen remains unidentified. With 1 base clipped from V and 3 bases from J, the junction kept 3 bases outside the gene matches. Per germline, CDR1 VTNTFY and CDR2 YDVSTARD (reference sequence). This CDR3 region has 13 residues. For each case, the template was genomic DNA from ten roughly 4.7-µm formalin-fixed paraffin-embedded scrolls. TRG repertoires were amplified with LymphoTrack primers from 150 to 200 ng of biopsy DNA. TCRdb reprocessed the multiplex PCR reads through CATT. This table has around 820 gamma-chain clones, 35% to 50% appearing once.

Specimen: a duodenal biopsy. The sequence was collected from a human donor with celiac disease. The V and J genes are TRGV3 and TRGJ1 or TRGJ2. The CDR3: CATWDRLYYKKLF. In DNA form, the CDR3 reads TGTGCCACCTGGGACAGACTTTATTATAAGAAACTCTTT.